The source of this T cell receptor beta chain is a study of CD8 T cells in Susac syndrome. With random hexamers, reverse transcription was performed on about 0.5 to 1 ug of RNA. TCRdb re-called the immunoSEQ multiplex PCR reads through MiXCR, storing one row per CDR3 protein. This sample yields 150,000 to 200,000 distinct CDR3 sequences, of which around 94% are seen a single time; 0.11% to 0.15% belongs to the top ten. This clonotype was obtained from a human donor in good health. Sequencing was carried out using CD4+ T cells from PBMCs.

The CDR3 nucleotides read TGCAGCGTTGGGGGACCGCCGGCCAAAAACATTCAGTACTTC. Protein product: CSVGGPPAKNIQYF. This chain links TRBV29-1 with TRBJ2-4, with D perhaps given as TRBD1 or TRBD2 (5 bases each). The germline V gene encodes CDR1 SQVTM and CDR2 ANQGSEA. The CDR3 has 14 amino acids. V lost 4 bases and J 1 base, leaving 11 bases between the germline ends.